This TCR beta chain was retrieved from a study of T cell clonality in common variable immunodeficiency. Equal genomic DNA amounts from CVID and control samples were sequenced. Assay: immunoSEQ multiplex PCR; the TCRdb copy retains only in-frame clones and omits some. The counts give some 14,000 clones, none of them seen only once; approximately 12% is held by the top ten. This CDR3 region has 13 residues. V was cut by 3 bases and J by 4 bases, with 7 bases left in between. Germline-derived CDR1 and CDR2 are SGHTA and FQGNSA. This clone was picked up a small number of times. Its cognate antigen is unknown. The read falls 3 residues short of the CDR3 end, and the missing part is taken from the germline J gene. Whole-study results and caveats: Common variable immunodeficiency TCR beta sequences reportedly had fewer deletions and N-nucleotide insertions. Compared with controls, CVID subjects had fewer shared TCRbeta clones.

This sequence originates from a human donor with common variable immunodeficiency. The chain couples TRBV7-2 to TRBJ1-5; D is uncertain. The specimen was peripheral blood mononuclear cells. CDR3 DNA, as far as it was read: TGTGCCAGCAGCTTTCAGGAAAATCAGCCC. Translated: CASSFQENQP. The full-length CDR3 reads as CASSFQENQPQHF. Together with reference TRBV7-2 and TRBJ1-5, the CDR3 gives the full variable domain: GAGVSQSPSNKVTEKGKDVELRCDPISGHTALYWYRQSLGQGLEFLIYFQGNSAPDKSGLPSDRFSAERTGGSVSTLTIQRTQQEDSAVYLCASSFQENQPQHFGDGTRLSIL.